These 32 T cell receptor beta chains were sequenced from one sample in a study of brain T cells in children with intractable seizures. TCRdb's copy holds only in-frame clones and misses some; the assay was immunoSEQ multiplex PCR. The sample lists about 340,000 clones, roughly 93% seen once, with approximately 5% in the top ten. As for time point: blood from clinic visit 5 months post-surgery; TSC patient then seizure free. Sequences were derived from peripheral blood, sampled 4 to 5 months after surgery. The origin of the receptors is a boy younger than two with tuberous sclerosis and intractable seizures.

The genes are TRBV6-6 and TRBJ2-3; 8 bases map to TRBD2. The CDR3 is 16 residues long. Germline V CDR1 and CDR2: MNHNY, SVGAGI (reference sequence). J gave up 4 bases and V 9 bases, and 15 bases lay outside the gene matches. CDR3 DNA sequence: TGTGCCAGTGCCGGGACTAGAATCCCCCGGGCAGATACGCAGTATTTT. Translated: CASAGTRIPRADTQYF.

The V call is TRBV30, the J call TRBJ2-2; TRBD2 might be the D (5 bases). The CDR3 sequence is 13 residues long. CDR1 GTSNPN and CDR2 SVGIG come from the germline V gene (reference sequence). The V and J ends lost 4 bases and 6 bases respectively, with 12 bases between them. The CDR3 reads CAWTRAGPGELFF. As DNA, the CDR3 is TGTGCCTGGACGAGGGCTGGACCCGGGGAGCTGTTTTTT.

V usage is TRBV16 and J usage is TRBJ1-4; D remains ambiguous. Germline CDR1 reads KGHSY; CDR2 reads FQNENV. The CDR3 runs 16 residues. V lost 0 bases to trimming and J lost 7 bases, with 15 bases between them. CDR3 nucleotides: TGTGCCAGCAGCCAATCGAATCCGCCTGTGAGTGAAAAACTGTTTTTT. Its protein product is CASSQSNPPVSEKLFF.

This chain uses TRBV10-1 with TRBJ2-7, with D perhaps matching TRBD1 (6 bases). There are 18 residues in the CDR3. V lost 0 bases and J lost 5, with 23 bases in between. Germline CDR1 and CDR2: WNHNN and SYGVQD (reference sequence). CDR3 in DNA: TGCGCCAGCAGTGAGTCGATGTCAACGGCAGGGGTTTTCCACGAGCAGTACTTC. It yields the protein CASSESMSTAGVFHEQYF.

The CDR3 DNA is TGCAGCGTTGTTGGTCCGGCTACCTACGAGCAGTACTTC. Translating it yields CSVVGPATYEQYF. V and J are TRBV29-1 and TRBJ2-7; no definite D call. V lost 4 bases to trimming and J lost 2 bases, with 12 bases between them. CDR1 is SQVTM, CDR2 ANQGSEA, per germline. The CDR3 spans 13 residues.

The rearrangement links TRBV5-1 to TRBJ2-2, with 14 bases lining up with TRBD2. The CDR3 totals 15 residues. Losses at the gene ends were 3 bases for V and 6 bases for J; bases not matched to a gene: 1. Germline V gene data show CDR1 as SGHRS and CDR2 as YFSETQ. The CDR3 region is CASSSGLAGAGELFF. CDR3 in DNA: TGCGCCAGCAGCTCGGGACTAGCGGGAGCCGGGGAGCTGTTTTTT.

V is TRBV2 and J is TRBJ2-7; D is ambiguous. With 1 base removed from V and 0 bases from J, the gap between germline ends came to 7 bases. The V gene's germline CDR1 is SNHLY and CDR2 FYNNEI. The CDR3 covers 14 residues. CDR3 amino acids: CASSEVLTSYEQYF. CDR3 coding DNA: TGTGCCAGCAGTGAAGTTTTGACCTCCTACGAGCAGTACTTC.

The chain carries TRBV7-9 and TRBJ2-3; unclear D gene. Germline CDR1 reads SEHNR; CDR2 reads FQNEAQ (reference sequence). The CDR3 contains 15 residues. The germline V and J ends were trimmed by 1 base and 0 bases, with 8 bases remaining between them. The CDR3 sequence is CASSLGSPSTDTQYF. The CDR3 bases are TGTGCCAGCAGCTTAGGCAGTCCCAGCACAGATACGCAGTATTTT.

This chain joins TRBV23-1 and TRBJ1-2, with 8 bases that match TRBD1. TRBV23-1 is assigned to the ORF class and has an uncertain function. The V gene end was trimmed by 6 bases and the J gene end by 8 bases; junction bases not matched to a gene: 5. The CDR3 is made up of 12 amino acids. The CDR3 here is CASSRTGQGYTF. Here the CDR3 DNA reads TGCGCCAGCAGCCGGACAGGGCAGGGCTACACCTTC.

As DNA, the CDR3 is TGTGCCAGCTCACCGGACAGCCCAGCCTCTGGAAACACCATATATTTT. It yields the protein CASSPDSPASGNTIYF. The genes are TRBV18 and TRBJ1-3; D is possibly TRBD1 (6 bases). Trimming removed 3 bases from V and 0 bases from J, with 12 bases in between. Germline CDR1 and CDR2: KGHSH and LQKENI. The CDR3 runs 16 residues.

V usage is TRBV30 and J usage is TRBJ2-7; 11 nucleotides match TRBD2. CDR1 GTSNPN and CDR2 SVGIG come from the germline V gene (reference sequence). This CDR3 has 14 amino acids. The J segment lost 6 bases and the V segment lost 3 bases, leaving 7 bases of the junction unmatched. In DNA, the CDR3 is TGTGCCTGGAGCGGTCTAGCGGGAGGTTCCGAGCAGTACTTC. Protein: CAWSGLAGGSEQYF.

This rearrangement joins TRBV2 to TRBJ2-1; D gene ambiguous. This CDR3 contains 13 residues. Per germline, CDR1 SNHLY and CDR2 FYNNEI. Trimming took off 2 bases at V and 10 bases at J, with 12 bases between the two ends. The CDR3 region is CASSEQARKEQFF. CDR3 DNA sequence: TGTGCCAGCAGTGAACAAGCTAGAAAGGAGCAGTTCTTC.

The chain's CDR3 is CASSYSGTGPWNTIYF. For the CDR3, the DNA is TGTGCCAGCAGTTACTCAGGGACAGGGCCGTGGAACACCATATATTTT. V usage is TRBV6-5 and J usage is TRBJ1-3, with 9 bases that match TRBD1. This CDR3 is built from 16 residues. Germline V gives CDR1 MNHEY, CDR2 SVGAGI. The J segment lost 7 bases and the V segment lost 0 bases, leaving 7 bases of the junction unmatched.

The chain employs TRBV27 and TRBJ1-1, with D possibly TRBD1 on 5 matching bases. CDR3 length: 13 amino acids. Germline-derived CDR1 and CDR2 are MNHEY and SMNVEV (reference sequence). Deletions cut 3 bases from V and 2 bases from J, with 7 bases between. DNA of the CDR3: TGTGCCAGCAGTTTCCGGGGCAACACTGAAGCTTTCTTT. Translating it yields CASSFRGNTEAFF.

This chain links TRBV15 with TRBJ1-2; no reliable D call. This CDR3 contains 14 residues. The germline V and J ends were trimmed by 0 bases and 4 bases, with 9 bases remaining between them. Germline-derived CDR1 and CDR2 are LNHNV and YYDKDF (reference sequence). CDR3 DNA: TGTGCCACCAGCAGAGAGGGTGAACCCTATGGCTACACCTTC. Translated, it gives CATSREGEPYGYTF.

This clone was observed once. The chain uses TRBV10-3 and TRBJ1-5; D not resolved. V lost 2 bases and J 1 base, leaving 3 bases between the germline ends. The germline gives CDR1 ENHRY, CDR2 SYGVKD. CDR3 length equals 13 residues. The CDR3 DNA is TGTGCCATCAGTGAGGACAGCAATCAGCCCCAGCATTTT. Its translation is CAISEDSNQPQHF.

The V call is TRBV9, the J call TRBJ2-7; 7 bases line up with TRBD2. There are 16 residues in the CDR3. Germline CDR1 and CDR2: SGDLS and YYNGEE. V was pared by 3 bases and J by 3 bases, with 12 bases of the junction left unmatched. The CDR3 DNA reads as TGTGCCAGCAGCGAAGTCCCCGGGGCGGGGGTCTACGAGCAGTACTTC. It codes for CASSEVPGAGVYEQYF.

V usage is TRBV18 and J usage is TRBJ2-5; no clear D. CDR1 is KGHSH, CDR2 LQKENI, per germline. Between the trimmed V and J ends, which lost 5 bases and 4 bases, there was a span of 11 bases. This CDR3 contains 13 residues. DNA for the CDR3: TGTGCCAGCTCATTTCACGCGCGAGAGACCCAGTACTTC. Translation: CASSFHARETQYF.

This clone was detected once. This sample includes further DNA sequences coding for the same CDR3. The rearrangement joins TRBV10-1 to TRBJ2-3; TRBD2 is a possible D gene (6 bases). Germline V gene lookup returns CDR1 WNHNN and CDR2 SYGVQD (reference sequence). V lost 3 bases and J lost 4, with 20 bases in between. This CDR3 comprises 17 residues. CDR3 nucleotides: TGCGCCAGCAGTGACCGTAGCGGAAGGGCCCCCGCAGATACGCAGTATTTT. It specifies CASSDRSGRAPADTQYF.

The rearrangement uses TRBV2 and TRBJ2-5; TRBD2 agrees at 9 bases. Unmatched junction bases numbered 19, after V lost 6 bases and J lost 5 bases. The CDR3 covers 18 residues. Germline V gene lookup returns CDR1 SNHLY and CDR2 FYNNEI. The CDR3 protein is CASSTNPGQRGVGETQYF. The CDR3 nucleotides are TGTGCCAGCAGCACCAACCCCGGGCAGCGGGGGGTGGGGGAGACCCAGTACTTC.

The CDR3 region has the DNA TGTGCCAGCAGTTACGGGGGAGAAGCGGGGAGATTCTACGAGCAGTACTTC. This translates into CASSYGGEAGRFYEQYF. The chain recombines TRBV6-2 or TRBV6-3 with TRBJ2-7, with 7 nucleotides matching TRBD2. Germline V CDR1 and CDR2: MNHEY, SVGEGT. This CDR3 comprises 17 residues. With V trimmed by 2 bases and J by 3 bases, 13 bases remained unmatched.

The chain carries TRBV5-1 and TRBJ2-1; D is uncertain. The CDR3 covers 13 residues. Trimming shortened V by 0 bases and J by 9 bases, and 10 bases separated the two germline ends. Germline V gene sequence: CDR1 SGHRS, CDR2 YFSETQ. The CDR3 protein is CASSLEGLGEQFF. The CDR3 DNA follows: TGCGCCAGCAGCTTGGAAGGCCTTGGTGAGCAGTTCTTC.

The rearrangement uses TRBV7-8 and TRBJ2-1; 12 nucleotides agree with TRBD2. Germline V lookup: CDR1 SGHVS, CDR2 FQNEAQ. Unmatched junction bases numbered 15, after V lost 2 bases and J lost 7 bases. This CDR3 contains 19 residues. CDR3 DNA sequence: TGTGCCAGCAGCTTATCTTTTTCCAGACTAGCGGGAGCGGGTAATGAGCAGTTCTTC. This codes for CASSLSFSRLAGAGNEQFF.

V usage is TRBV6-5 and J usage is TRBJ2-7; D is ambiguous. The V end lost 2 bases, the J end lost 4 bases, and 3 bases lay between the germline ends. This CDR3 has 11 residues. Germline V gene sequence: CDR1 MNHEY, CDR2 SVGAGI. CDR3 nucleotides: TGTGCCAGCAGTTACCATTACGAGCAGTACTTC. This gives the protein CASSYHYEQYF.

This clone was seen only a few times. The genes are TRBV12-3 or TRBV12-4 and TRBJ1-6; no clear D. CDR3 length: 11 residues. Trimming removed 3 bases from V and 17 bases from J, with 11 bases in between. The CDR3 is CASSLGREFHF. In nucleotides, the CDR3 is TGTGCCAGCAGTTTGGGGAGGGAATTCCACTTT.

V is TRBV3-1 (or the pseudogene TRBV3-2) and J is TRBJ2-3, with a possible D match to TRBD1 (5 bases). This CDR3 has 15 amino acids. Trimming pared 4 bases from V and 0 bases from J, leaving 11 bases between. The germline CDR1 and CDR2 sequences are LGHDT and YNNKEL (reference sequence). The CDR3 here is CASSPPPGSTDTQYF. In nucleotides, the CDR3 is TGTGCCAGCAGCCCGCCGCCAGGGAGCACAGATACGCAGTATTTT.

The V and J genes are TRBV25-1 and TRBJ2-7, with a tentative D call TRBD1 (5 bases). This CDR3 is built from 15 residues. With 5 bases removed from V and 2 bases from J, the gap between germline ends came to 16 bases. Per germline, CDR1 MGHDK and CDR2 SYGVNS. The CDR3 reads CASSHTRERTYEQYF. The CDR3 nucleotides are TGTGCCAGCAGTCATACCAGGGAAAGGACCTACGAGCAGTACTTC.

The chain joins TRBV7-2 to TRBJ2-7, with a possible D match to TRBD2 (6 bases). Trimming cost V 2 bases and J 0 bases, with 11 bases left between them. Germline CDR1 reads SGHTA; CDR2 reads FQGNSA. The CDR3 has 15 residues. CDR3 coding DNA: TGTGCCAGCAGCTTATTCCGGGGGACCTCCTACGAGCAGTACTTC. Amino acid sequence: CASSLFRGTSYEQYF.

This chain joins TRBV19 and TRBJ2-3, with a weak D call TRBD1 (6 bases). CDR1 LNHDA and CDR2 SQIVND come from the germline V gene (reference sequence). This CDR3 region has 15 residues. Trimming shortened V by 2 bases and J by 0 bases, and 9 bases separated the two germline ends. The CDR3 sequence: CASSIRGQSTDTQYF. CDR3 DNA sequence: TGTGCCAGTAGTATACGTGGACAGAGCACAGATACGCAGTATTTT.

The J gene is TRBJ2-7, the V gene TRBV27; D unclear. The V end lost 2 bases, the J end lost 2 bases, and 10 bases lay between the germline ends. The CDR3 has 14 residues. Germline CDR1 reads MNHEY; CDR2 reads SMNVEV (reference sequence). Here the CDR3 DNA reads TGTGCCAGCAGTTTAAACAGTTCCCCCTACGAGCAGTACTTC. Protein product: CASSLNSSPYEQYF.

This chain connects TRBV29-1 to TRBJ2-6, with D hard to call. V lost 6 bases, J lost 0 bases, and 9 bases lay in between. The length of the CDR3 is 14 residues. Germline V gene data show CDR1 as SQVTM and CDR2 as ANQGSEA. CDR3 DNA sequence: TGCAGCGTCCGTGAAAACTCTGGGGCCAACGTCCTGACTTTC. This translates into CSVRENSGANVLTF.

Only one count was recorded for this clone. CDR3 sequence: CATSTGGPLSNQPQHF. CDR3 DNA: TGTGCCACCAGCACAGGGGGCCCGTTGAGCAATCAGCCCCAGCATTTT. The V and J genes are TRBV24-1 and TRBJ1-5, with 9 positions matching TRBD1. CDR1 is KGHDR, CDR2 SFDVKD, per germline. The CDR3 sequence is 16 residues long. The V and J ends lost 7 bases and 1 base, in that order; junction bases with no gene match: 7.